This T cell receptor (beta chain) was identified during a study of identical twins' blood T cells. The study, taken as a whole, reports: Twins shared more top CDR3 clonotypes than unrelated donors did.

TCRdb used MiXCR to reprocess the 5' RACE reads, holding one entry per CDR3 protein. Of 300,000 to 400,000 distinct CDR3 sequences in the sample, roughly 28% were seen once. To note about this clonotype: Its specificity is not known.

Input material: PBMCs. This clonotype was obtained from a woman between 18 and 50 years old in good health.

The CDR3 reads CSVGGGEAFF. DNA of the CDR3: TGCAGCGTTGGAGGGGGTGAAGCTTTCTTT. The J gene is TRBJ1-1, the V gene TRBV29-1, with a weak D call TRBD1 (6 bases). The V gene's germline CDR1 is SQVTM and CDR2 ANQGSEA. The CDR3 contains 10 residues. Trimming left V 4 bases short and J 7 bases short, with 7 bases between.